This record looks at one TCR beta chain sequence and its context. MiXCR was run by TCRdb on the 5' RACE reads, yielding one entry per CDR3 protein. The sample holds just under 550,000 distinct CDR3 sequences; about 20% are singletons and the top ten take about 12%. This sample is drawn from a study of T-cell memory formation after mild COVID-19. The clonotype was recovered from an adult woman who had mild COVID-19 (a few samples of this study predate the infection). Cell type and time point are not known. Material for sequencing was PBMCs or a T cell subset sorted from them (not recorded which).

CDR3 in amino acids: CASSQDASTDTQYF. The CDR3 DNA is TGCGCCAGCAGCCAAGATGCCAGCACAGATACGCAGTATTTT. The genes are TRBV4-3 and TRBJ2-3; D remains ambiguous. Per the germline V gene, CDR1 is LGHNA and CDR2 is YSLEER. The CDR3 runs to 14 residues. Trimming cost V 0 bases and J 0 bases, with 4 bases left between them.